These 20 T cell receptor beta chains were sequenced from one sample in a study of blood T cell repertoires in COVID-19. Sequencing was performed with immunoSEQ multiplex PCR; in TCRdb, only in-frame clones are kept and a portion is missing. The sample holds some 10,000 clones, about 89% seen once. The specimen was peripheral blood. These receptors originate from a woman aged 55-70 years with active COVID-19.

The gene calls are TRBV7-3 and TRBJ2-5; 8 nucleotides align to TRBD1. Germline trimming cut 0 bases from V and 3 bases from J; bases unmatched to any gene: 0. The CDR3 is made up of 14 amino acids. Germline CDR1 and CDR2: SGHTA and FQGTGA. CDR3 amino acids: CASSLTGQEETQYF. Written as DNA, the CDR3 is TGTGCCAGCAGCTTAACGGGACAGGAAGAGACCCAGTACTTC. Full variable domain (missing parts from reference TRBV7-3 and TRBJ2-5): GAGVSQTPSNKVTEKGKYVELRCDPISGHTALYWYRQSLGQGPEFLIYFQGTGAADDSGLPNDRFFAVRPEGSVSTLKIQRTERGDSAVYLCASSLTGQEETQYFGPGTRLLVL.

The V call is TRBV12-5, the J call TRBJ1-6, with D possibly being TRBD1 (5 bases). V lost 2 bases and J 7 bases, leaving 12 bases between the germline ends. The germline V gene encodes CDR1 LGHNT and CDR2 FRNRAP. The CDR3 contains 15 residues. CDR3 amino acids: CASGLWGSGNSPLHF. CDR3 sequence (DNA): TGTGCTAGTGGTTTGTGGGGGAGCGGGAATTCACCCCTCCACTTT.

The chain couples TRBV2 to TRBJ2-6, with D hard to call. The germline gives CDR1 SNHLY, CDR2 FYNNEI. CDR3 length equals 12 residues. V was clipped by 9 bases and J by 4 bases, with 7 bases between them. The CDR3 DNA follows: TGTGCCAGTGCCGGGGGGGCCAACGTCCTGACTTTC. Translated: CASAGGANVLTF.

The rearrangement joins TRBV19 to TRBJ2-1; a weak D match, TRBD2 (6 bases). This CDR3 region has 13 residues. V was shortened by 5 bases and J by 11 bases, with 16 bases between the two germline ends. CDR1 LNHDA and CDR2 SQIVND come from the germline V gene (reference sequence). The DNA of the CDR3 is TGTGCCAGTAGTTCTAAACTAGCAGGGAAGCAGTTCTTC. It is translated as CASSSKLAGKQFF.

This clone appeared once. The chain joins TRBV18 to TRBJ1-4, with D tentatively TRBD1 (5 bases). Trimming stripped 1 base from V and 4 bases from J, with 10 bases between. The germline V gene encodes CDR1 KGHSH and CDR2 LQKENI. This CDR3 region has 15 residues. The CDR3 here is CASSPLRALNEKLFF. The CDR3, as DNA: TGTGCCAGCTCACCACTCAGGGCACTTAATGAAAAACTGTTTTTT.

The V gene is TRBV5-1, the J gene TRBJ2-2, with TRBD1 matching 7 bases. CDR3 length equals 17 residues. From germline, CDR1 is SGHRS and CDR2 YFSETQ. Trimming cost V 2 bases and J 6 bases; bases outside gene matches: 13. CDR3 coding DNA: TGCGCCAGCAGCTTAAGGGGGCCGGGACAAGGGGCCGGGGAGCTGTTTTTT. Its protein is CASSLRGPGQGAGELFF.

The J gene is TRBJ2-3, the V gene TRBV6-6; no reliable D call. This CDR3 is built from 11 residues. In germline, CDR1 is MNHNY, CDR2 SVGAGI (reference sequence). V lost 5 bases, J lost 5 bases, and 5 bases lay in between. As DNA, the CDR3 is TGTGCCAGCAGTCCGGGAGATACGCAGTATTTT. It yields the protein CASSPGDTQYF.

This clone appeared a single time. V gene TRBV4-2 combines with J gene TRBJ1-1, with D perhaps TRBD1 (5 bases). With 0 bases removed from V and 4 bases from J, the gap between germline ends came to 9 bases. Germline assignment: CDR1 LGHNA and CDR2 YNFKEQ. The CDR3 extends over 14 amino acids. The CDR3 nucleotides read TGTGCCAGCAGCCAAGAGCGGGGGGTCACTGAAGCTTTCTTT. The encoded protein is CASSQERGVTEAFF.

This clone was counted only a few times. The V gene is TRBV5-4, the J gene TRBJ2-2; 10 bases are a match to TRBD2. This CDR3 has 17 residues. Germline V lookup: CDR1 SGHNT, CDR2 YYREEE (reference sequence). Unmatched junction bases numbered 14, after V lost 7 bases and J lost 5 bases. CDR3 DNA sequence: TGTGCCAGCTCTGCTAGCGGGAGACCATTAACGACCGGGGAGCTGTTTTTT. Translated, it gives CASSASGRPLTTGELFF.

This clone was recorded once. The V call is TRBV2, the J call TRBJ2-1; 15 bases map to TRBD2. CDR3 length: 16 amino acids. Germline V gene data show CDR1 as SNHLY and CDR2 as FYNNEI. J gave up 4 bases and V 6 bases, and 4 bases lay outside the gene matches. For the CDR3, the DNA is TGTGCCAGCAGGACGGGACTAGCGGGGGGTTACAATGAGCAGTTCTTC. The encoded protein is CASRTGLAGGYNEQFF.

This clone occurred once. The chain carries TRBV19 and TRBJ1-1; TRBD1 might be the D (6 bases). This CDR3 contains 14 residues. Germline CDR1 and CDR2: LNHDA and SQIVND (reference sequence). Trimming took off 2 bases at V and 5 bases at J, with 12 bases between the two ends. DNA for the CDR3: TGTGCCAGTAGTATAACGAGGGGGGGGACTGAAGCTTTCTTT. It encodes CASSITRGGTEAFF.

CDR3: CASSLQGGPYETQYF. The DNA for the CDR3 is TGTGCCAGCAGCTTACAGGGAGGACCCTATGAGACCCAGTACTTC. The V and J genes are TRBV7-2 and TRBJ2-5, with D perhaps TRBD2 (6 bases). The V gene's germline CDR1 is SGHTA and CDR2 FQGNSA. Trimming shortened V by 2 bases and J by 5 bases, and 15 bases separated the two germline ends. This CDR3 has 15 amino acids. Full variable domain (remainder filled in from reference TRBV7-2 and TRBJ2-5): GAGVSQSPSNKVTEKGKDVELRCDPISGHTALYWYRQSLGQGLEFLIYFQGNSAPDKSGLPSDRFSAERTGGSVSTLTIQRTQQEDSAVYLCASSLQGGPYETQYFGPGTRLLVL.

This chain uses TRBV27 with TRBJ2-5; the match to TRBD2 covers 8 bases. The germline V gene has CDR1 MNHEY and CDR2 SMNVEV (reference sequence). The V and J ends lost 5 bases and 1 base, in that order; junction bases with no gene match: 6. CDR3 size: 15 residues. The CDR3 nucleotides read TGTGCCAGCAGTACTATAGCGGGAAGCCAAGAGACCCAGTACTTC. Protein: CASSTIAGSQETQYF.

The CDR3 sequence is CASSSRPNTEAFF. Here the CDR3 DNA reads TGTGCCAGCAGTTCTAGGCCGAACACTGAAGCTTTCTTT. The chain links TRBV6-6 to TRBJ1-1; no firm D call. From germline, CDR1 is MNHNY and CDR2 SVGAGI (reference sequence). This CDR3 comprises 13 residues. With 4 bases removed from V and 1 base from J, the gap between germline ends came to 7 bases.

The chain recombines TRBV28 with TRBJ1-4; D gene ambiguous. The germline CDR1 and CDR2 sequences are MDHEN and SYDVKM. V lost 5 bases to trimming and J lost 7 bases, with 17 bases between them. The CDR3 extends over 15 amino acids. The CDR3 DNA reads as TGTGCCAGCAGTCCTATAGAGGGATGGGGTGAAAAACTGTTTTTT. This sequence encodes CASSPIEGWGEKLFF.

This clone was seen once. J is TRBJ1-1 and V is TRBV4-1; possibly TRBD1 for D (5 bases). The CDR3 is 14 amino acids. V gave up 2 bases and J gave up 2 bases, with 9 bases separating them. Germline V gives CDR1 MGHRA, CDR2 YSYEKL. The CDR3 loop is CASSQPTANTEAFF. The CDR3 nucleotides are TGCGCCAGCAGCCAACCGACAGCCAACACTGAAGCTTTCTTT.

This rearrangement joins TRBV19 to TRBJ1-2; D gene unclear. Trimming left V 0 bases short and J 6 bases short, with 14 bases between. Germline V gene sequence: CDR1 LNHDA, CDR2 SQIVND (reference sequence). The CDR3 is 15 residues long. The CDR3 loop is CASSIERRGKDGYTF. The DNA of the CDR3 is TGTGCCAGTAGTATAGAGCGACGGGGTAAGGATGGCTACACCTTC.

The J gene is TRBJ1-5, the V gene TRBV7-2; D is undetermined. V lost 5 bases, J lost 4 bases, and 6 bases lay in between. Looked up from germline, CDR1 is SGHTA and CDR2 is FQGNSA. The CDR3 is made up of 12 amino acids. The CDR3 sequence is CASSQFNQPQHF. In DNA, the CDR3 is TGTGCCAGCAGCCAGTTTAATCAGCCCCAGCATTTT.

The V gene is TRBV6-5, the J gene TRBJ2-5, with 10 bases aligning to TRBD1. The trim removed 5 bases at V and 3 bases at J, leaving 3 bases unmatched. The CDR3 spans 14 residues. The V gene's germline CDR1 is MNHEY and CDR2 SVGAGI. The CDR3 region is CASSLTGGEETQYF. For the CDR3, the DNA is TGTGCCAGCAGTCTGACAGGGGGCGAAGAGACCCAGTACTTC.

The rearrangement uses TRBV3-1 (or the pseudogene TRBV3-2) and TRBJ1-6; 9 bases are a match to TRBD1. The CDR3 loop spans 18 amino acids. The V gene end was trimmed by 1 base and the J gene end by 6 bases; junction bases not matched to a gene: 10. The germline V gene encodes CDR1 LGHDT and CDR2 YNNKEL (reference sequence). The CDR3 DNA reads as TGTGCCAGCAGCCAAGTTTCGACAGGGGGTTATGGTAATTCACCCCTCCACTTT. Residues: CASSQVSTGGYGNSPLHF.